This T cell receptor beta chain was captured by sequencing in a study of cytotoxic CD8 clonotypes in ibrutinib-treated CLL. Study-level background: Collecting the response samples happened after a median 12 months of treatment, with a range of 6 to 36. Sample averages reached 250,000 to 300,000 productive templates and 94,082 productive rearrangements.

General observations from the study: Patients showed higher baseline clonality than age-matched healthy donors, and it tracked circulating CD8+ T-cell counts.

As concerns this clone: The antigen remains undetermined.

The targeted sequencing depth was 1 in 200,000 to 1 in 1 million T cells. Clones were sequenced by immunoSEQ multiplex PCR, and TCRdb holds only the in-frame ones, with some missing. The profile shows more than 110,000 clones, more than 70% of them singletons. V lost 0 bases, J lost 5 bases, and 4 bases stayed unmatched. Germline CDR1 and CDR2: SGHRS and YFSETQ. This CDR3 is built from 14 residues. V is TRBV5-1 and J is TRBJ2-7; the match to TRBD1 covers 8 bases. The starting material was PBMCs, obtained after 36 months of ibrutinib treatment. The sequence derives from a human donor with chronic lymphocytic leukemia. CDR3 sequence (DNA): TGCGCCAGCAGCTTGGGGACAGGGAGGAACGAGCAGTACTTC. Encoded protein: CASSLGTGRNEQYF.